This paragraph reports one TCR beta chain. As yet, its antigen is unknown. This sample was included in a study of cytomegalovirus exposure and HLA in healthy donors. Study results and caveats: Altogether, about 160 TCR beta chains were recorded as cytomegalovirus-associated.

PCR amplification relied on 60 Vbeta primers (plus 13 Jbeta primers). As handled by the study authors: Some 10 million shared chains were among the 65 million to 85 million unique TCR beta chains that a later analysis counted. Only in-frame clones appear in the TCRdb table, and some are missing; sequencing was by immunoSEQ multiplex PCR. From that table come the V and J calls and clone size; the DNA was used to work out D and trimming. The repertoire holds some 190,000 clones, more than 75% seen once, with roughly 2.5% in the top ten. Sequenced: PBMCs. The TCR sequence derives from a woman under 40 in good health and CMV-seropositive.

The CDR3 spells CASSHRGPTYEQYF. CDR3 nucleotides: TGCGCCAGCAGCCACAGGGGTCCTACCTACGAGCAGTACTTC. The rearrangement uses TRBV10-2 and TRBJ2-7; 7 nucleotides match TRBD1. The CDR3 loop spans 14 amino acids. V was pared by 6 bases and J by 2 bases, with 7 bases of the junction left unmatched. Germline lookup yields CDR1 WSHSY and CDR2 SAAADI.